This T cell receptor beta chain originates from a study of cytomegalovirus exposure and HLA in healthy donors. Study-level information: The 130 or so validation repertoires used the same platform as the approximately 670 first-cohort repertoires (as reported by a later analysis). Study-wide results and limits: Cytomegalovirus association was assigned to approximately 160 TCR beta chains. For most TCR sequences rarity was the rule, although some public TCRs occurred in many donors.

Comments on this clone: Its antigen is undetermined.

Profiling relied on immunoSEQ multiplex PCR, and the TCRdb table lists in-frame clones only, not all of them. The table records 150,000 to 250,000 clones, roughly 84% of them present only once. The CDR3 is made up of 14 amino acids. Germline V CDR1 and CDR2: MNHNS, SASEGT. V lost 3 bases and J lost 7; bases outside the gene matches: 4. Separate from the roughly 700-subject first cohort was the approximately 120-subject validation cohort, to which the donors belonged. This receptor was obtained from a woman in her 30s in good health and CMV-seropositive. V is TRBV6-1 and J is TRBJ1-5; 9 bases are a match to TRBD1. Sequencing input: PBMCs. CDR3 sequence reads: CASSDGTGHQPQHF. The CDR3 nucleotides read TGTGCCAGCAGTGACGGGACAGGGCACCAGCCCCAGCATTTT.